Below, 12 T cell receptor beta chains from the same sample are listed, as sequenced in a study of Graves' ophthalmopathy and Graves' hyperthyroidism. The study amplified TCR beta CDR3 regions using RNA transcripts. The library came from an HTBI-primed first-round RT-PCR and a second-round multiplex PCR. TCRdb used MiXCR to reprocess the multiplex PCR reads, holding one entry per CDR3 protein. The sample has 740,000 or so distinct CDR3 sequences; 40% are singletons. Sequencing was carried out using peripheral blood. These receptors were obtained from an adult man with Graves' ophthalmopathy.

On this clonotype: This could be a read error, since a much larger clone is one nucleotide away. The genes are TRBV10-3 and TRBJ1-2; D gene unclear. The CDR3 covers 12 residues. Germline V gene sequence: CDR1 ENHRY, CDR2 SYGVKD. The DNA for the CDR3 is TGTGCCAGTCGAGACTCGGCCTATGGCCACACCTTC. Encoded protein: CASRDSAYGHTF.

This clonotype was observed a single time. The rearrangement uses TRBV4-3 and TRBJ1-1; the D is unclear. Trimming took off 0 bases at V and 4 bases at J, with 15 bases between the two ends. The germline CDR1 and CDR2 sequences are LGHNA and YSLEER. There are 16 residues in the CDR3. This CDR3 reads CASSQEVGAQATEAFF. The CDR3 DNA sequence: TGCGCCAGCAGCCAAGAGGTCGGTGCTCAGGCCACTGAAGCTTTCTTT.

This clonotype was seen at least ten times. The J gene is TRBJ2-5, the V gene TRBV7-9; D is unclear. Germline CDR1 SEHNR, CDR2 FQNEAQ (reference sequence). The V end lost 1 base, the J end lost 4 bases, and 7 bases lay between the germline ends. This CDR3 is built from 13 residues. In DNA, the CDR3 is TGTGCCAGCAGCTTAGGACCGACAGAGACCCAGTACTTC. Its protein product is CASSLGPTETQYF.

The V call is TRBV5-1, the J call TRBJ2-2; TRBD2 is a possible D gene (6 bases). Trimming left V 4 bases short and J 0 bases short, with 16 bases between. CDR3 length: 17 residues. Germline values: CDR1 SGHRS, CDR2 YFSETQ. The CDR3 loop is CASSRGTEGANTGELFF. CDR3 coding DNA: TGCGCCAGCAGCCGGGGGACGGAGGGAGCGAACACCGGGGAGCTGTTTTTT.

V and J are TRBV2 and TRBJ1-1; D uncertain. Germline CDR1 and CDR2: SNHLY and FYNNEI. This CDR3 contains 14 residues. The germline V and J ends were trimmed by 4 bases and 0 bases, with 9 bases remaining between them. CDR3 loop: CASSGTIVNTEAFF. The CDR3 bases are TGTGCCAGCAGTGGGACGATCGTGAACACTGAAGCTTTCTTT.

The rearrangement uses TRBV7-3 and TRBJ2-7; D is undetermined. The V end lost 6 bases, the J end lost 6 bases, and 12 bases lay between the germline ends. Germline V gives CDR1 SGHTA, CDR2 FQGTGA. The CDR3 spans 12 residues. The CDR3 protein is CASSFTPREQYF. The CDR3 nucleotides are TGTGCCAGCAGTTTCACACCGCGCGAGCAGTACTTC.

This clonotype was seen just once. This chain uses TRBV5-6 with TRBJ2-5; D assignment may be TRBD1 or TRBD2 (7 bases each). V was shortened by 6 bases and J by 3 bases, with 15 bases between the two germline ends. The CDR3 extends over 14 amino acids. The germline CDR1 and CDR2 sequences are SGHDT and YYEEEE. The CDR3 nucleotides read TGTGCCAGCATCTGGGGGGGACAGAAAGAGACCCAGTACTTC. Its protein product is CASIWGGQKETQYF.

V and J are TRBV25-1 and TRBJ2-2, with TRBD2 matching 7 bases. The germline V gene has CDR1 MGHDK and CDR2 SYGVNS. The V and J ends lost 3 bases and 3 bases, in that order; junction bases with no gene match: 4. The CDR3 is made up of 15 amino acids. The CDR3: CASSDLGGDTGELFF. CDR3 DNA sequence: TGTGCCAGCAGTGATCTTGGGGGGGACACCGGGGAGCTGTTTTTT.

In this sample, this clonotype turned up a few times. The chain links TRBV3-1 to TRBJ2-7; D is ambiguous. This CDR3 comprises 13 residues. Deletions cut 3 bases from V and 0 bases from J, with 6 bases between. Germline-derived CDR1 and CDR2 are LGHDT and YNNKEL (reference sequence). The CDR3 loop reads CASSQFPSYEQYF. The CDR3 nucleotides read TGTGCCAGCAGCCAGTTTCCCTCCTACGAGCAGTACTTC.

This clonotype was seen more than once but under ten times. The V call is TRBV6-1, the J call TRBJ2-7, with 8 positions matching TRBD2. V gave up 6 bases and J gave up 0 bases; unmatched junction bases: 10. The CDR3 contains 16 residues. Germline assignment: CDR1 MNHNS and CDR2 SASEGT. The CDR3 DNA sequence: TGTGCCAGCAGCGCCCCGGGACTAGGTACCTCCTACGAGCAGTACTTC. This encodes CASSAPGLGTSYEQYF.

This clonotype was seen at least ten times. This CDR3 is CASSLGHPYEQYF. The CDR3 nucleotides read TGTGCCAGCAGCTTAGGACACCCCTACGAGCAGTACTTC. The rearrangement links TRBV7-2 to TRBJ2-7; the D is unclear. Germline CDR1 and CDR2: SGHTA and FQGNSA. This CDR3 is 13 amino acids long. The germline V and J ends were trimmed by 1 base and 2 bases, with 6 bases remaining between them.

This clonotype was recorded a few times. This chain uses TRBV19 with TRBJ2-6; TRBD1 agrees at 12 bases. V shed 5 bases and J 2 bases; nucleotides not matched to a gene: 7. Germline-derived CDR1 and CDR2 are LNHDA and SQIVND (reference sequence). CDR3 length equals 18 residues. The CDR3 loop is CASSPGTGGAAGANVLTF. In DNA form, the CDR3 reads TGTGCCAGTAGTCCAGGGACAGGGGGCGCCGCTGGGGCCAACGTCCTGACTTTC.